These 14 T cell receptor beta chains were all obtained from the same sample, sequenced in a study of post-analysis software for immune sequencing data. The study, taken as a whole, reports: About 5 TRBV segments, including TRBV5-6, TRBV5-1 and TRBV20-1, were more frequent in patients than controls.

No antigen is known for these receptors. Unique molecular identifiers had been added to the TCR beta cDNA libraries. Via MiXCR, TCRdb re-called the PCR reads, giving one row per CDR3 protein. The data contain more than 350,000 distinct CDR3 sequences, more than 30% of them singletons. Sequenced: blood. Every receptor here comes from a girl aged 2 to 10 with multiple sclerosis.

The chain recombines TRBV28 with TRBJ2-1; TRBD1 matches 7 bases. The length of the CDR3 is 16 residues. CDR1 is MDHEN and CDR2 is SYDVKM in the germline V gene. V dropped 5 bases and J dropped 7; count of bases not matched to a gene: 14. In DNA form, the CDR3 reads TGTGCCAGCAGTCCCATAAGGGACAGAGATAGGAATGAGCAGTTCTTC. Residues: CASSPIRDRDRNEQFF.

This clonotype has at least ten counts. The J gene is TRBJ2-5, the V gene TRBV29-1; 13 bases are a match to TRBD2. CDR1 and CDR2 (germline): SQVTM, ANQGSEA. This CDR3 contains 15 residues. Trimming cost V 3 bases and J 4 bases; bases outside gene matches: 5. CDR3: CSVDLGLAGTETQYF. CDR3 DNA sequence: TGCAGCGTTGACCTGGGACTAGCGGGAACAGAGACCCAGTACTTC.

The chain links TRBV5-5 to TRBJ2-5; D ambiguous. Trimming took 2 bases from V and 4 from J, leaving 12 bases between them. The germline V gene has CDR1 SGHKS and CDR2 YYEKEE (reference sequence). CDR3 size: 14 residues. CDR3 DNA sequence: TGTGCCAGCAGCTTTGTCGTATTGGGAGAGACCCAGTACTTC. Its translation is CASSFVVLGETQYF.

CDR3 protein: CASSRQVNTEAFF. In DNA form, the CDR3 reads TGTGCCAGCAGCAGACAGGTGAACACTGAAGCTTTCTTT. The chain combines TRBV7-2 with TRBJ1-1, with a possible D match to TRBD1 (6 bases). V shed 5 bases and J shed 0 bases, with 7 bases lying between them. The CDR3 length is 13 residues. Per the germline V gene, CDR1 is SGHTA and CDR2 is FQGNSA.

The V gene is TRBV12-3 or TRBV12-4, the J gene TRBJ1-5; D gene unclear. There are 12 residues in the CDR3. V dropped 3 bases and J dropped 5 bases, with 5 bases sitting between them. The CDR3 protein is CASSFLYQPQHF. CDR3 coding DNA: TGTGCCAGCAGTTTTCTCTATCAGCCCCAGCATTTT.

This clonotype was counted a few times. This chain uses TRBV5-1 with TRBJ2-7; a weak D match, TRBD2 (5 bases). Trimming shortened V by 0 bases and J by 2 bases, and 12 bases separated the two germline ends. The CDR3 totals 15 residues. The V gene's germline CDR1 is SGHRS and CDR2 YFSETQ. The CDR3 region is CASSLVSATTYEQYF. CDR3 sequence (DNA): TGCGCCAGCAGCTTGGTTTCCGCGACTACCTACGAGCAGTACTTC.

This clonotype was recorded once. V gene TRBV10-3 combines with J gene TRBJ2-6; 7 positions agree with TRBD1. This CDR3 contains 17 residues. V lost 10 bases to trimming and J lost 2 bases; unmatched junction nucleotides: 14. Per the germline V gene, CDR1 is ENHRY and CDR2 is SYGVKD. The CDR3 sequence is CATGTVNQLPGANVLTF. DNA for the CDR3: TGTGCCACCGGGACAGTTAATCAATTGCCTGGGGCCAACGTCCTGACTTTC.

This sequence joins TRBV29-1 and TRBJ2-1, with D perhaps being TRBD1 or TRBD2 (5 bases each). From germline, CDR1 is SQVTM and CDR2 ANQGSEA. The CDR3 sequence is 18 residues long. Between the trimmed V and J ends, which lost 0 bases and 5 bases, there was a span of 23 bases. CDR3 loop: CSVEDRGTGGEIHNEQFF. The CDR3 DNA follows: TGCAGCGTTGAAGATCGAGGTACAGGAGGTGAGATCCACAATGAGCAGTTCTTC.

There are a few counts of this clonotype. V and J are TRBV5-1 and TRBJ2-7, with D tentatively TRBD1 (6 bases). Germline V gene data show CDR1 as SGHRS and CDR2 as YFSETQ. This CDR3 spans 14 amino acids. V was trimmed by 0 bases and J by 7 bases, leaving 14 bases between them. The CDR3 reads CASSLVLRTEEQYF. The CDR3 coding sequence is TGCGCCAGCAGCTTGGTTCTTAGGACAGAAGAGCAGTACTTC. Variable domain in full (rest from reference TRBV5-1 and TRBJ2-7): KAGVTQTPRYLIKTRGQQVTLSCSPISGHRSVSWYQQTPGQGLQFLFEYFSETQRNKGNFPGRFSGRQFSNSRSEMNVSTLELGDSALYLCASSLVLRTEEQYFGPGTRLTVT.

This clonotype was seen only a few times. The chain has TRBV15 and TRBJ2-1, with 10 bases that match TRBD2. The CDR3 is made up of 17 amino acids. Germline-derived CDR1 and CDR2 are LNHNV and YYDKDF (reference sequence). V dropped 5 bases and J dropped 8; count of bases not matched to a gene: 15. The DNA of the CDR3 is TGTGCCACCAGCGCCTTAACTAGCGGGATAGCAGGCGATGAGCAGTTCTTC. This gives the protein CATSALTSGIAGDEQFF. Filled out from reference TRBV15 and TRBJ2-1, the complete variable domain reads DAMVIQNPRYQVTQFGKPVTLSCSQTLNHNVMYWYQQKSSQAPKLLFHYYDKDFNNEADTPDNFQSRRPNTSFCFLDIRSPGLGDTAMYLCATSALTSGIAGDEQFFGPGTRLTVL.

The CDR3 nucleotides read TGCGCCAGCAGCTTGCTAGGACGTAGTGATGAGCAGTTCTTC. Its protein is CASSLLGRSDEQFF. The V gene is TRBV5-1, the J gene TRBJ2-1; D call uncertain. The CDR3 runs 14 residues. The germline V gene has CDR1 SGHRS and CDR2 YFSETQ. Trimming took 1 base from V and 8 from J, leaving 13 bases between them.

This clonotype has more than one count but fewer than ten. The chain uses TRBV5-1 and TRBJ1-2; TRBD1 matches at 10 bases. The CDR3 loop spans 17 amino acids. Germline V CDR1 and CDR2: SGHRS, YFSETQ. The V gene end was trimmed by 4 bases and the J gene end by 8 bases; junction bases not matched to a gene: 17. The CDR3 is CASSLGQGGLLSSGYTF. CDR3 in DNA: TGCGCCAGCAGCCTCGGACAGGGGGGCCTTTTGAGTTCGGGCTACACCTTC.

The rearrangement links TRBV12-3 or TRBV12-4 to TRBJ1-2; maybe TRBD1 (6 bases). The CDR3 has 14 amino acids. V was pared by 6 bases and J by 4 bases, with 15 bases between. CDR3 coding DNA: TGTGCCAGCAGCCCTGACGGACAGATCTATGGCTACACCTTC. Translating gives CASSPDGQIYGYTF.

This clonotype was counted between two and nine times. The chain links TRBV29-1 to TRBJ2-5; 9 nucleotides line up with TRBD2. CDR1 SQVTM and CDR2 ANQGSEA come from the germline V gene. The CDR3 is 15 amino acids. V lost 2 bases, J lost 5 bases, and 9 bases stayed unmatched. The CDR3: CSVEYTGTSLETQYF. The CDR3 DNA reads TGCAGCGTTGAATATACCGGGACTAGCCTGGAGACCCAGTACTTC.